Shown below are 16 T cell receptor beta chains from a single sample sequenced in a study of graft-versus-host responses after intestinal transplantation. The data were produced by immunoSEQ multiplex PCR, yet TCRdb's version contains in-frame clones alone and is incomplete. The sample includes roughly 15,000 clones, roughly three quarters of them seen just once. Grafts had their tissue processed, releasing intraepithelial and lamina propria lymphocytes. The source was ileum tissue, collected 450 to 490 days after intestinal transplant. The receptor source for this set is a human patient who received an intestinal transplant, so some T cells may come from the graft donor.

The genes are TRBV7-9 and TRBJ2-1; TRBD1 might be the D (5 bases). This CDR3 is built from 15 residues. From germline, CDR1 is SEHNR and CDR2 FQNEAQ (reference sequence). With 8 bases removed from V and 4 bases from J, the gap between germline ends came to 18 bases. The CDR3 here is CASAPDSDPYNEQFF. DNA for the CDR3: TGTGCCAGCGCACCCGACAGCGATCCTTACAATGAGCAGTTCTTC. Based on the CDR3 plus reference TRBV7-9 and TRBJ2-1, the full variable domain is DTGVSQNPRHKITKRGQNVTFRCDPISEHNRLYWYRQTLGQGPEFLTYFQNEAQLEKSRLLSDRFSAERPKGSFSTLEIQRTEQGDSAMYLCASAPDSDPYNEQFFGPGTRLTVL.

This clone showed up just once. This chain joins TRBV2 and TRBJ1-6; TRBD1 matches at 9 bases. The CDR3 is 14 residues long. Germline V CDR1 and CDR2: SNHLY, FYNNEI. Trimming at V came to 6 bases and at J to 9 bases, leaving 6 bases not matched to a gene. The CDR3 reads CASRAGTGSSPLHF. The DNA of the CDR3 is TGTGCCAGCAGGGCCGGGACAGGGAGTTCACCCCTCCACTTT.

The chain recombines TRBV5-6 with TRBJ2-3, with 8 nucleotides matching TRBD1. The V gene end was trimmed by 6 bases and the J gene end by 0 bases; junction bases not matched to a gene: 6. The length of the CDR3 is 15 residues. CDR1 and CDR2 (germline): SGHDT, YYEEEE. The CDR3 is CASTQTGGSTDTQYF. As DNA, the CDR3 is TGTGCCAGCACCCAAACAGGGGGAAGCACAGATACGCAGTATTTT.

The rearrangement links TRBV15 to TRBJ1-4; D gene uncertain. Trimming removed 0 bases at V and 0 bases at J, with 8 bases between. CDR1 and CDR2 (germline): LNHNV, YYDKDF (reference sequence). CDR3 length equals 16 residues. Here the CDR3 reads CATSRDRVATNEKLFF. The CDR3 region has the DNA TGTGCCACCAGCAGAGATCGGGTAGCAACTAATGAAAAACTGTTTTTT.

This clone has a single count. CDR3 DNA sequence: TGTGCCAGCAGCTTAGACCCGGGACTAGCCTACAATGAGCAGTTCTTC. Amino acid sequence: CASSLDPGLAYNEQFF. This rearrangement joins TRBV7-9 to TRBJ2-1; TRBD2 matches 8 bases. CDR1 is SEHNR, CDR2 FQNEAQ, per germline (reference sequence). V lost 1 base, J lost 2 bases, and 4 bases stayed unmatched. The length of the CDR3 is 16 residues.

The V and J genes are TRBV13 and TRBJ2-3, with 8 bases aligning to TRBD1. The germline CDR1 and CDR2 sequences are PRHDT and FYEKMQ (reference sequence). V shed 5 bases and J 3 bases; nucleotides not matched to a gene: 10. This CDR3 contains 16 residues. This CDR3 reads CASSQGDRRETDTQYF. For the CDR3, the DNA is TGTGCCAGCAGCCAAGGGGACAGGCGGGAAACAGATACGCAGTATTTT. The complete variable domain, with remaining parts taken from reference TRBV13 and TRBJ2-3, reads AAGVIQSPRHLIKEKRETATLKCYPIPRHDTVYWYQQGPGQDPQFLISFYEKMQSDKGSIPDRFSAQQFSDYHSELNMSSLELGDSALYFCASSQGDRRETDTQYFGPGTRLTVL.

V and J are TRBV10-3 and TRBJ1-1, with 9 bases lining up with TRBD1. Germline V gene lookup returns CDR1 ENHRY and CDR2 SYGVKD. The J segment lost 6 bases and the V segment lost 6 bases, leaving 11 bases of the junction unmatched. The CDR3 has 15 amino acids. CDR3 nucleotide sequence: TGTGCCATCAGGGACCGGGACAGGGAGTCTTCTGAAGCTTTCTTT. This encodes CAIRDRDRESSEAFF.

In its sample, this clone was seen a few times. The chain combines TRBV4-2 with TRBJ2-7; 11 nucleotides agree with TRBD2. Unmatched junction bases numbered 8, after V lost 5 bases and J lost 2 bases. This CDR3 is 16 amino acids long. CDR1 LGHNA and CDR2 YNFKEQ come from the germline V gene. Written as DNA, the CDR3 is TGTGCCAGCAGCTCGCAAATTAGCGGGGGGGCCTACGAGCAGTACTTC. It yields the protein CASSSQISGGAYEQYF.

A few counts support this clone. CDR3 in amino acids: CASRGTGWDEQYF. In nucleotides, the CDR3 is TGTGCCAGCCGGGGGACAGGGTGGGACGAGCAGTACTTC. The chain employs TRBV27 and TRBJ2-7; 9 positions match TRBD1. CDR1 is MNHEY, CDR2 SMNVEV, per germline (reference sequence). The CDR3 runs 13 residues. V dropped 8 bases and J dropped 5; count of bases not matched to a gene: 7.

This clone was seen once. V and J are TRBV9 and TRBJ2-5, with D possibly matching TRBD2 (5 bases). Germline V CDR1 and CDR2: SGDLS, YYNGEE. The CDR3 is made up of 15 amino acids. The V end was cut by 4 bases, the J end by 4 bases, with 17 bases between. CDR3 loop: CASSYSGGLGETQYF. CDR3 DNA: TGTGCCAGCAGCTACAGCGGCGGGTTGGGAGAGACCCAGTACTTC.

This rearrangement joins TRBV29-1 to TRBJ1-4, with unresolved D. The CDR3 length is 12 residues. Germline assignment: CDR1 SQVTM and CDR2 ANQGSEA. V lost 4 bases, J lost 7 bases, and 10 bases lay in between. The CDR3 sequence is CSVGVGGEKLFF. The CDR3 DNA sequence: TGCAGCGTTGGTGTTGGAGGTGAAAAACTGTTTTTT. The entire variable domain, with the rest obtained from reference TRBV29-1 and TRBJ1-4, is as follows: SAVISQKPSRDICQRGTSLTIQCQVDSQVTMMFWYRQQPGQSLTLIATANQGSEATYESGFVIDKFPISRPNLTFSTLTVSNMSPEDSSIYLCSVGVGGEKLFFGSGTQLSVL.

This clone was seen just once. The J gene is TRBJ2-7, the V gene TRBV7-8; the match to TRBD1 covers 10 bases. The CDR3 is made up of 18 amino acids. Germline V gives CDR1 SGHVS, CDR2 FQNEAQ. The ends lost 4 bases at V and 4 bases at J; junction bases unmatched: 16. In DNA form, the CDR3 reads TGTGCCAGCAGCTCCACAATAACAACCCGGGACAGGGGTTACGAGCAGTACTTC. Translating gives CASSSTITTRDRGYEQYF.

The rearrangement uses TRBV5-1 and TRBJ2-2; perhaps TRBD2 as D (6 bases). Trimming shortened V by 4 bases and J by 0 bases, and 10 bases separated the two germline ends. The CDR3 sequence is 15 residues long. Germline CDR1 and CDR2: SGHRS and YFSETQ. The CDR3 sequence is CASSPGLPNTGELFF. The CDR3 bases are TGCGCCAGCAGCCCGGGACTCCCGAACACCGGGGAGCTGTTTTTT.

V usage is TRBV19 and J usage is TRBJ1-2; D is possibly TRBD1 (5 bases). Germline loops: CDR1 LNHDA, CDR2 SQIVND (reference sequence). This CDR3 comprises 12 residues. V was shortened by 7 bases and J by 3 bases, with 9 bases between the two germline ends. CDR3 sequence reads: CASKGRDYGYTF. DNA of the CDR3: TGTGCCAGTAAGGGACGGGACTATGGCTACACCTTC.

The chain combines TRBV11-2 with TRBJ2-2; no definite D call. The CDR3 consists of 15 residues. The V end lost 2 bases, the J end lost 0 bases, and 7 bases lay between the germline ends. CDR1 is SGHAT, CDR2 FQNNGV, per germline. The CDR3 coding sequence is TGTGCCAGCAGCTTATATAGGGCGAACACCGGGGAGCTGTTTTTT. It translates to CASSLYRANTGELFF.

CDR3 DNA: TGCGCCAGCAGCGGCGGGTCGATGAACACTGAAGCTTTCTTT. Encoded protein: CASSGGSMNTEAFF. The chain uses TRBV5-1 and TRBJ1-1; D gene uncertain. The germline V gene encodes CDR1 SGHRS and CDR2 YFSETQ. The ends were cut back, 4 bases at V and 0 bases at J, with 10 bases in the middle. The CDR3 has 14 amino acids.